The 15 T cell receptor beta chains in this list originate from one sample, sequenced in a study of T cell changes during pregnancy in multiple sclerosis. The method was immunoSEQ multiplex PCR; TCRdb's version includes in-frame clones alone and lacks a portion of them. Of more than 90,000 clones listed, about 91% are singletons. The specimen was peripheral blood, collected in the second trimester of pregnancy. All receptors derive from a female donor with multiple sclerosis, enrolled in a pregnancy study.

This clone was counted a few times. This sequence joins TRBV7-2 and TRBJ2-5; 12 bases align to TRBD1. Trimming took 4 bases from V and 5 from J; bases not matched to a gene: 5. The germline gives CDR1 SGHTA, CDR2 FQGNSA. The CDR3 contains 15 residues. For the CDR3, the DNA is TGTGCCAGCAGCTCCAGGGACAGGGGGCTGGAGACCCAGTACTTC. It is translated as CASSSRDRGLETQYF.

This sequence joins TRBV27 and TRBJ2-7; no clear D. Germline assignment: CDR1 MNHEY and CDR2 SMNVEV (reference sequence). CDR3 size: 12 residues. V dropped 1 base and J dropped 6 bases, with 7 bases sitting between them. CDR3 loop: CASSLLGREQYF. The CDR3 DNA sequence: TGTGCCAGCAGTTTATTGGGCCGCGAGCAGTACTTC.

The V and J genes are TRBV7-9 and TRBJ2-7; TRBD1 might be the D (6 bases). This CDR3 has 12 residues. The germline gives CDR1 SEHNR, CDR2 FQNEAQ (reference sequence). Trimming left V 5 bases short and J 3 bases short, with 8 bases between. In DNA, the CDR3 is TGTGCCAGCAGCCGACAGGTCTACGAGCAGTACTTC. This sequence encodes CASSRQVYEQYF. The full variable domain, in which reference TRBV7-9 and TRBJ2-7 provide the parts outside the CDR3, is DTGVSQNPRHKITKRGQNVTFRCDPISEHNRLYWYRQTLGQGPEFLTYFQNEAQLEKSRLLSDRFSAERPKGSFSTLEIQRTEQGDSAMYLCASSRQVYEQYFGPGTRLTVT.

This chain links TRBV5-1 with TRBJ1-2; 7 positions match TRBD1. CDR1 and CDR2 (germline): SGHRS, YFSETQ. The CDR3 covers 14 residues. The trim removed 0 bases at V and 2 bases at J, leaving 1 base unmatched. This CDR3 is CASSLGTGNYGYTF. DNA for the CDR3: TGCGCCAGCAGCTTGGGGACAGGAAACTATGGCTACACCTTC.

The chain uses TRBV28 and TRBJ2-7; TRBD1 matches 9 bases. Trimming removed 6 bases from V and 6 bases from J; junction bases left unmatched: 3. This CDR3 spans 12 amino acids. The V gene's germline CDR1 is MDHEN and CDR2 SYDVKM. The CDR3 region is CASSWTGAEQYF. CDR3 DNA sequence: TGTGCCAGCAGCTGGACAGGGGCCGAGCAGTACTTC.

The V gene is TRBV4-3, the J gene TRBJ2-1; possibly TRBD1 for D (5 bases). Germline CDR1 LGHNA, CDR2 YSLEER. Deletions cut 0 bases from V and 7 bases from J, with 13 bases between. The CDR3 sequence is 15 residues long. The CDR3 nucleotides read TGCGCCAGCAGCCAAGAGGTAGGGGTAGGTAATGAGCAGTTCTTC. This translates into CASSQEVGVGNEQFF.

V and J are TRBV5-4 and TRBJ2-1; unclear D gene. The CDR3 runs 13 residues. The germline CDR1 and CDR2 sequences are SGHNT and YYREEE (reference sequence). V shed 1 base and J shed 4 bases, with 6 bases lying between them. Here the CDR3 reads CASSLSVYNEQFF. CDR3 coding DNA: TGTGCCAGCAGCTTGTCGGTTTACAATGAGCAGTTCTTC.

The chain recombines TRBV7-9 with TRBJ2-3; possibly TRBD1 for D (5 bases). The CDR3 runs 14 residues. Trimming shortened V by 9 bases and J by 3 bases, and 16 bases separated the two germline ends. CDR1 and CDR2 (germline): SEHNR, FQNEAQ (reference sequence). The CDR3 DNA is TGTGCCAGGGCCAGGGTTGATCCTACAGATACGCAGTATTTT. Protein product: CARARVDPTDTQYF.

This sequence joins TRBV7-3 and TRBJ2-3; 11 bases fit TRBD2. V lost 5 bases to trimming and J lost 6 bases; unmatched junction nucleotides: 16. Germline V lookup: CDR1 SGHTA, CDR2 FQGTGA. CDR3 length equals 18 residues. The CDR3 coding sequence is TGTGCCAGCAGCCCCGGGACTAGCGGTTCTCGTTCAGCGGATACGCAGTATTTT. Its protein is CASSPGTSGSRSADTQYF. Based on the CDR3 plus reference TRBV7-3 and TRBJ2-3, the full variable domain is GAGVSQTPSNKVTEKGKYVELRCDPISGHTALYWYRQSLGQGPEFLIYFQGTGAADDSGLPNDRFFAVRPEGSVSTLKIQRTERGDSAVYLCASSPGTSGSRSADTQYFGPGTRLTVL.

This chain joins TRBV27 and TRBJ2-7; D is perhaps TRBD2 (7 bases). The CDR3 is 13 residues long. Trimming left V 3 bases short and J 6 bases short, with 12 bases between. CDR1 MNHEY and CDR2 SMNVEV come from the germline V gene (reference sequence). The CDR3 loop reads CASSFNREGEQYF. The CDR3, as DNA: TGTGCCAGCAGTTTTAACAGGGAGGGCGAGCAGTACTTC.

The rearrangement links TRBV6-5 to TRBJ2-1, with 15 bases lining up with TRBD2. V dropped 0 bases and J dropped 9; count of bases not matched to a gene: 0. The CDR3 runs to 15 residues. Germline V lookup: CDR1 MNHEY, CDR2 SVGAGI. CDR3 amino acids: CASSYSGLAGGEQFF. For the CDR3, the DNA is TGTGCCAGCAGTTACTCGGGACTAGCGGGGGGTGAGCAGTTCTTC.

The V gene is TRBV2, the J gene TRBJ2-7; TRBD2 aligns across 14 bases. The CDR3 loop spans 15 amino acids. V trimming: 4 bases; J trimming: 7 bases; junction bases outside the gene matches: 6. The germline CDR1 and CDR2 sequences are SNHLY and FYNNEI. Here the CDR3 reads CASSVGLAGDEEQYF. The CDR3 nucleotides read TGTGCCAGCAGTGTGGGACTAGCGGGAGATGAAGAGCAGTACTTC. The complete variable domain, with remaining parts taken from reference TRBV2 and TRBJ2-7, reads EPEVTQTPSHQVTQMGQEVILRCVPISNHLYFYWYRQILGQKVEFLVSFYNNEISEKSEIFDDQFSVERPDGSNFTLKIRSTKLEDSAMYFCASSVGLAGDEEQYFGPGTRLTVT.

This sequence joins TRBV28 and TRBJ1-3, with a weak D call TRBD1 (6 bases). The germline gives CDR1 MDHEN, CDR2 SYDVKM. The ends were cut back, 2 bases at V and 0 bases at J, with 8 bases in the middle. The CDR3 runs 15 residues. CDR3 nucleotide sequence: TGTGCCAGCAGTTTACAGGGGTACTCTGGAAACACCATATATTTT. This encodes CASSLQGYSGNTIYF.

This sequence joins TRBV19 and TRBJ2-1; 7 nucleotides match TRBD2. With 3 bases clipped from V and 4 bases from J, the junction kept 9 bases outside the gene matches. The CDR3 loop spans 16 amino acids. Germline lookup yields CDR1 LNHDA and CDR2 SQIVND (reference sequence). CDR3 DNA sequence: TGTGCCAGTAGTATTGGTAGCGGGCCTAGTTACAATGAGCAGTTCTTC. It encodes CASSIGSGPSYNEQFF.

This chain links TRBV5-8 with TRBJ2-3; D remains ambiguous. Germline V CDR1 and CDR2: SGHTS, YDEGEE. Deletions cut 4 bases from V and 8 bases from J, with 14 bases between. This CDR3 comprises 13 residues. The CDR3 here is CASSLGWSSTQYF. In nucleotides, the CDR3 is TGTGCCAGCAGCCTAGGCTGGAGCAGTACGCAGTATTTT.